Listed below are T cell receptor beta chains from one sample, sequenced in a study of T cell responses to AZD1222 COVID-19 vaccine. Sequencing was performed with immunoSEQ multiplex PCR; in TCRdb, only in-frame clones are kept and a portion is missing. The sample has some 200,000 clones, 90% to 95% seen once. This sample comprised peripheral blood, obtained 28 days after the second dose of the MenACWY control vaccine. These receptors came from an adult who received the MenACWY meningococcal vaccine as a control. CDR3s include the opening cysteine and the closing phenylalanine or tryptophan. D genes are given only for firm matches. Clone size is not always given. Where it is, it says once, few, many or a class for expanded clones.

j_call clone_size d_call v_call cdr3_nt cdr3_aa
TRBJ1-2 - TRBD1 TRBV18 TGTGCCAGCTCACTCAATCGAGCCCCAAGACCGGGACAGGGTTATTATGGCTACACCTTC CASSLNRAPRPGQGYYGYTF
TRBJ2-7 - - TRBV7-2 TGTGCCAGCAGCCCCCAGCCGAGATGGCTGACCTACGAGCAGTACTTC CASSPQPRWLTYEQYF
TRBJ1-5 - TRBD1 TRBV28 TGTGCCAGCAGAATAGGGACAGGTGGGATCAATCAGCCCCAGCATTTT CASRIGTGGINQPQHF
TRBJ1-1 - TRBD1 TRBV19 TGTGCCAGTAGTGGGGGGCAGGGGGCAGTTGAAGCTTTCTTT CASSGGQGAVEAFF
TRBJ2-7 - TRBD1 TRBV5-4 TGTGCCAGCAGCGTGGGTACAGGGGGACCCTACGAGCAGTACTTC CASSVGTGGPYEQYF
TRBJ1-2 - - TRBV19 TGTGCCAGTAGTATTTGGAGTCAGGGAGGTTTTGGCTACACCTTC CASSIWSQGGFGYTF
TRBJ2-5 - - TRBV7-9 TGTGCCAGCAGCCCCCGGTTGGGGGCACAAGAGACCCAGTACTTC CASSPRLGAQETQYF
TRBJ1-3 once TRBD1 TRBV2 TGTGCCAGCAACGCGGACAGGAACGGAAACACCATATATTTT CASNADRNGNTIYF
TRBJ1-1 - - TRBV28 TGTGCCAGCAGTTTGTCCTTGAACACTGAAGCTTTCTTT CASSLSLNTEAFF
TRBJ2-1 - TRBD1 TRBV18 TGTGCCAGCTCACCAAACCCGGGACAGGGCTCCGAGAATGAGCAGTTCTTC CASSPNPGQGSENEQFF
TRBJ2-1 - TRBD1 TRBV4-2 TGTGCCAGCAGCCGGACCGGGACAGACCCATACAATGAGCAGTTCTTC CASSRTGTDPYNEQFF
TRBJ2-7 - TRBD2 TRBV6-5 TGTGCCAGCAGTTACTCAAGACTAGCGGAAGTCTACGAGCAGTACTTC CASSYSRLAEVYEQYF
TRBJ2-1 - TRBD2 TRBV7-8 TGTGCCAGCAGCTTAGTAGCGGGAGGAGCCCTCAATGAGCAGTTCTTC CASSLVAGGALNEQFF
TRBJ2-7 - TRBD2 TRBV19 TGTGCCAGTAGTCCGGGACTAGCGGCCTACGAGCAGTACTTC CASSPGLAAYEQYF
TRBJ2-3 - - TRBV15 TGTGCCACCAGCAGACGAGCCCAGCCTAGCACAGATACGCAGTATTTT CATSRRAQPSTDTQYF